This T cell receptor (beta chain) was identified in a study of cytomegalovirus exposure and HLA in healthy donors. Findings and limits, study-wide: At a 0.05 false discovery rate, a later analysis found some 18,000 TCR beta sequences to be associated with HLA alleles.

Vbeta (60) and Jbeta (13) primers were used in the PCR. The data were produced by immunoSEQ multiplex PCR, yet TCRdb's version contains in-frame clones alone and is incomplete. The sample has around 200,000 clones; under 80% are singletons. This clone was observed a few times. What it recognizes is unknown. This CDR3 contains 14 residues. The V end was cut by 6 bases, the J end by 7 bases, with 16 bases between. CDR1 MNHEY and CDR2 SMNVEV come from the germline V gene (reference sequence). This sequence was found in a female donor in good health and CMV-seronegative. The chain has TRBV27 and TRBJ2-1, with a weak D call TRBD2 (5 bases). The specimen was PBMCs. CDR3 residues: CASSGEHSGNEQFF. CDR3 nucleotides: TGTGCCAGCAGCGGGGAGCACTCTGGGAATGAGCAGTTCTTC.